Given below is one T cell receptor (beta chain) in context. This clone was seen once. Its antigen is unknown. No per-base quality is available; no much larger clone lies one base away. CDR1 is given as SGHRS and CDR2 as YFSETQ, both from the germline V gene. Trimming at the junction amounts to 0 bases on V and 4 bases on J, and the germline ends lie 5 bases apart. The CDR3 sequence holds 13 residues, the cysteine and phenylalanine included. Of all the DNA, just the CDR3 is kept, 39 bases in frame from base 1. These data belong to a study of blood T cell repertoires in COVID-19 (dated by TCRdb to the early 2020s). About the full investigation: Collaborator samples came from the United States, Italy and Spain and covered acute and convalescent phases of COVID-19. The material from the prospective study consisted of cDNA or gDNA derived from T cells, B-cell-depleted T cells, or PBMCs. Where available, HLA class I and class II types were taken from metadata supplied by the sample provider and were not determined by assay-based typing. Sample metadata almost always included a de-identified subject ID, COVID-19 status, age in years and sex. Deeply sampled blood TCRbeta repertoires from subjects exposed to, actively infected with, or recovered from COVID-19 were included in the dataset. The repertoires were released in a freely available public database intended as a resource for research on the immune response to SARS-CoV-2. The samples were drawn from the first 160 participants of the ongoing ImmuneRACE study and from over 950 subjects provided by 6 global collaborators. General study outcomes and caveats: How much clinical and demographic metadata was included differed by source and by participant, and the metadata was provided uncurated.

Whole blood was collected in K2EDTA tubes by collaborating institutions according to the institutions' own protocols. For TCRbeta analysis, collaborators shipped samples in one of three forms: frozen whole blood, isolated PBMCs, or DNA extracted from either of those sample types. TCRbeta CDR3 regions were amplified from genomic DNA by means of the immunoSEQ Assay, a bias-controlled multiplex PCR. The original methods were these. The number of nucleated cells in each sample was estimated from the amplification of reference gene primers within the assay. Sequence reads were collapsed and filtered to measure the absolute abundance of every unique TCRbeta CDR3 rearrangement. For each sample, productive Simpson clonality was calculated as the square root of Simpson's diversity index over productive rearrangements. Entries here come from immuneACCESS through TCRdb and include only in-frame sequences with V and J called. Some clones fail to appear in such tables; in the studies checked, an unresolved V gene covers under half of the shortfall, and the cause of the remainder is unknown. V and J calls and clone size are as listed in that table; D and trimming were resolved from the DNA. The sample table shows 200,000 or so clones, and 80% are seen once. Around 5.4% of the sample is taken by the ten largest.

The receptor chain draws on TRBV5-1 and TRBJ1-5; the D gene is perhaps TRBD1, on 5 matching bases. The clonotype was recovered from a woman in her 70s with acute or convalescent COVID-19. Material for sequencing was peripheral blood. The CDR3 protein sequence reads: CASSLGQNQPQHF. The nucleotides read TGCGCCAGCAGCTTGGGACAGAATCAGCCCCAGCATTTT.